One TCR beta chain is described in this entry. This sample is part of a study of blood T cells in healthy people across ages. The CDR3 length is 11 residues. Germline values: CDR1 MNHNY, CDR2 SVGAGI (reference sequence). V shed 8 bases, J shed 8 bases, and the junction held 5 bases outside the gene matches. Then a second PCR, running roughly 6 to 11 cycles, was carried out with a sample-barcoded 5' primer and a J-beta primer mix. TCRdb processed the 5' RACE reads anew with MiXCR; each CDR3 protein has one entry. The sample lists approximately 600,000 distinct CDR3 sequences, about 53% occurring once. The origin of this receptor is a man aged 55 to 70 in good health. This chain connects TRBV6-6 to TRBJ1-2; 7 nucleotides agree with TRBD1. Specimen: blood. The CDR3 here is CASQGGGGYTF. The CDR3 bases are TGTGCCAGCCAGGGGGGTGGAGGCTACACCTTC.